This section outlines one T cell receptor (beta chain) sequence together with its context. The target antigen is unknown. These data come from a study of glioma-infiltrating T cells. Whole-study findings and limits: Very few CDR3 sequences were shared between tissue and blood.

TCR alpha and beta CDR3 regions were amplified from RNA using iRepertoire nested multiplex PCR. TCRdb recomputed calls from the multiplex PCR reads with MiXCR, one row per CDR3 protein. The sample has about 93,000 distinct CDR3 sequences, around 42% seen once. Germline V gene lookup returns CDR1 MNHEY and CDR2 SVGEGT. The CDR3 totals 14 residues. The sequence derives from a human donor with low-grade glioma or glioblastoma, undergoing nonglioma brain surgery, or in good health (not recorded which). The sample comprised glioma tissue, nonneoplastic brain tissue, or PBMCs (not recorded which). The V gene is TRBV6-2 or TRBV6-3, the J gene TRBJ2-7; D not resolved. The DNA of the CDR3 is TGTGTTAGCAACCTGGACCCCCAAGCCTACGAGCAGTACTTC. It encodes CVSNLDPQAYEQYF.